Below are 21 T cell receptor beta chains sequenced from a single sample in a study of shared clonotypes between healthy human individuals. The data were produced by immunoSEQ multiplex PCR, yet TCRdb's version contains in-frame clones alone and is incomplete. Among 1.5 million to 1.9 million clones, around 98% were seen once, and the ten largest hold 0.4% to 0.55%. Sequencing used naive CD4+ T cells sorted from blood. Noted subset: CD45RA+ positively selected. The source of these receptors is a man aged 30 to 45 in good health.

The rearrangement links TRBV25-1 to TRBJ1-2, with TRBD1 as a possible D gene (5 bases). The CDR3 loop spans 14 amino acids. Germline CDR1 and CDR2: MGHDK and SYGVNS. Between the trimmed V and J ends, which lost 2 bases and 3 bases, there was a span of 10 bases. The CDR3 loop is CASSEGGIYYGYTF. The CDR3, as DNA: TGTGCCAGCAGTGAAGGGGGGATTTACTATGGCTACACCTTC.

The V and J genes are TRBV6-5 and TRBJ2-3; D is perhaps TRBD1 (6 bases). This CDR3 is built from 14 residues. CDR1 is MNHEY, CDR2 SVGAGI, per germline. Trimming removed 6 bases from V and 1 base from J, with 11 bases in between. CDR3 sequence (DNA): TGTGCCAGCAGCAAGACAGGAGGCACAGATACGCAGTATTTT. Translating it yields CASSKTGGTDTQYF.

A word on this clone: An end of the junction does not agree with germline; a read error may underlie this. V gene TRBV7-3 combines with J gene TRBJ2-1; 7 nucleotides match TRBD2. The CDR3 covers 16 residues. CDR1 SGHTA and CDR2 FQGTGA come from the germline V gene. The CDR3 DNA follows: TGTGCCAGCAGCCTAACCTTCACTAGCGCCGACAATGAGCAGTTCTTC. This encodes CASSLTFTSADNEQFF.

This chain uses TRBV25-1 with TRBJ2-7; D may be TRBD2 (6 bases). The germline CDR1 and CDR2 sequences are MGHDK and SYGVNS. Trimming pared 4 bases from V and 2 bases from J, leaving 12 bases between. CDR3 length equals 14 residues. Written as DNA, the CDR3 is TGTGCCAGCAGTGGGGGGAGGCCCCCCTACGAGCAGTACTTC. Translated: CASSGGRPPYEQYF.

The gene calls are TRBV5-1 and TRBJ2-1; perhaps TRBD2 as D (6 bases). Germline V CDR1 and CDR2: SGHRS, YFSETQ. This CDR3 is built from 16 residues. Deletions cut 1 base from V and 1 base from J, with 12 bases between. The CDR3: CASSLSVAVSYNEQFF. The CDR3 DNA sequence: TGCGCCAGCAGCTTGTCGGTAGCGGTTTCCTACAATGAGCAGTTCTTC.

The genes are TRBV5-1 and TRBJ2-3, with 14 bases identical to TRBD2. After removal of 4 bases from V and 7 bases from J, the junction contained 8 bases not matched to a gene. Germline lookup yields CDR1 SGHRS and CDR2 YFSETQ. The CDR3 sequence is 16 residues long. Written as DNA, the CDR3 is TGCGCCAGCAGCAGCGGACTAGCGGGAGGAGGTTATACGCAGTATTTT. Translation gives CASSSGLAGGGYTQYF.

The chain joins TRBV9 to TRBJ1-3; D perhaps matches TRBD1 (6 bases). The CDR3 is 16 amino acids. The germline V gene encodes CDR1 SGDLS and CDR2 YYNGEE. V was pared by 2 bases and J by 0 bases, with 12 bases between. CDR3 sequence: CASSVTGEPSGNTIYF. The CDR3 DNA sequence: TGTGCCAGCAGCGTGACAGGCGAACCCTCTGGAAACACCATATATTTT.

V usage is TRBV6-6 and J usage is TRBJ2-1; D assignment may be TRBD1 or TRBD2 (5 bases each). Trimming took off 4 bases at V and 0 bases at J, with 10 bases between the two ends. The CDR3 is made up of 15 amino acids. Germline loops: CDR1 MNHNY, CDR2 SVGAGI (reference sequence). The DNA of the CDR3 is TGTGCCAGCAGTTCCGGGGCGGGCTCCTACAATGAGCAGTTCTTC. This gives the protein CASSSGAGSYNEQFF.

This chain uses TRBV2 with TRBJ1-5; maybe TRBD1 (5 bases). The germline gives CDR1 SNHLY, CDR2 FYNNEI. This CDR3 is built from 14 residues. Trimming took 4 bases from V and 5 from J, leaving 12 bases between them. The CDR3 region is CASSVSGGDQPQHF. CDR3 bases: TGTGCCAGCAGTGTTTCGGGGGGTGATCAGCCCCAGCATTTT.

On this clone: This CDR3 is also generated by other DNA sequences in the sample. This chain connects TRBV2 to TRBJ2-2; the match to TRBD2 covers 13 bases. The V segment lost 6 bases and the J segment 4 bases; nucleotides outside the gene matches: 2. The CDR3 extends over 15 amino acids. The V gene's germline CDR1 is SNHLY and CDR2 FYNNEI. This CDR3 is CASRRLAGGTGELFF. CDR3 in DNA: TGTGCCAGCAGAAGACTAGCGGGAGGCACCGGGGAGCTGTTTTTT.

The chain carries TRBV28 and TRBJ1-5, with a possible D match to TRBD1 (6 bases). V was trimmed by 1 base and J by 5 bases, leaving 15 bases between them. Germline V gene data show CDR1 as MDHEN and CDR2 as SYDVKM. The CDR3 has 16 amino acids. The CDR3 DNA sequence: TGTGCCAGCAGTTTATTGGTGGGGACAACTTATCAGCCCCAGCATTTT. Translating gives CASSLLVGTTYQPQHF.

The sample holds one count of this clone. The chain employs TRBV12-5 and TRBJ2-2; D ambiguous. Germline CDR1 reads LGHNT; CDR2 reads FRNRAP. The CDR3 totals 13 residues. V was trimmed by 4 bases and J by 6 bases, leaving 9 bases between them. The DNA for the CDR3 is TGTGCTAGTGGTTCAACAAGGGCCGGGGAGCTGTTTTTT. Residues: CASGSTRAGELFF.

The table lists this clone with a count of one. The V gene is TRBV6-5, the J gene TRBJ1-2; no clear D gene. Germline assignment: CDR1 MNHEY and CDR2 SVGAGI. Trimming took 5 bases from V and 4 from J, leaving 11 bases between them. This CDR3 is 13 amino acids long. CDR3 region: CASSAGSLYGYTF. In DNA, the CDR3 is TGTGCCAGCAGTGCAGGTTCCCTCTATGGCTACACCTTC.

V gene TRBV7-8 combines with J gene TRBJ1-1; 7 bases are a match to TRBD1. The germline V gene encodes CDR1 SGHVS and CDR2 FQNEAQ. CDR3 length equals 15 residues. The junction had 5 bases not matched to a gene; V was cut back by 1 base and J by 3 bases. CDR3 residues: CASSLGLRGDTEAFF. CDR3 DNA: TGTGCCAGCAGCTTAGGACTCAGGGGGGACACTGAAGCTTTCTTT. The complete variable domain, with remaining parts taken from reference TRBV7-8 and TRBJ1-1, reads GAGVSQSPRYKVAKRGQDVALRCDPISGHVSLFWYQQALGQGPEFLTYFQNEAQLDKSGLPSDRFFAERPEGSVSTLKIQRTQQEDSAVYLCASSLGLRGDTEAFFGQGTRLTVV.

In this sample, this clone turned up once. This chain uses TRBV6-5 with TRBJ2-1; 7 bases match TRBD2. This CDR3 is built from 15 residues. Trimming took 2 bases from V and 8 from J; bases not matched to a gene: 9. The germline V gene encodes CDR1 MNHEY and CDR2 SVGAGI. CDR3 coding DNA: TGTGCCAGCAGTTACCTAGGGGCGGGAGTTGATGAGCAGTTCTTC. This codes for CASSYLGAGVDEQFF.

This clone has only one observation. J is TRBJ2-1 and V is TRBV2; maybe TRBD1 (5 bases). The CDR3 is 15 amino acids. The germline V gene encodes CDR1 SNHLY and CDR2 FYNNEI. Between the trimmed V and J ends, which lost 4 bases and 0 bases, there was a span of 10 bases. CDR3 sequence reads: CASSADSSSYNEQFF. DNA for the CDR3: TGTGCCAGCAGTGCAGACAGCAGCTCCTACAATGAGCAGTTCTTC.

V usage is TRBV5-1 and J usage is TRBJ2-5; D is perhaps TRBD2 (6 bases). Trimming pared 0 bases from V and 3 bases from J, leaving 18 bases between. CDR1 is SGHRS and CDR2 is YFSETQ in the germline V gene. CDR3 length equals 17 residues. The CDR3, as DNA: TGCGCCAGCAGCTTGGCTTATCGGCGGGACCCAAAAGAGACCCAGTACTTC. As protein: CASSLAYRRDPKETQYF.

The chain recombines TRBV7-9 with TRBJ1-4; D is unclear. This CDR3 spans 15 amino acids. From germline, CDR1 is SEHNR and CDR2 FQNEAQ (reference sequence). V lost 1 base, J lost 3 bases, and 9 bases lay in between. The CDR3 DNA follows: TGTGCCAGCAGCTTAGTGGGCAATCCTAATGAAAAACTGTTTTTT. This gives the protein CASSLVGNPNEKLFF.

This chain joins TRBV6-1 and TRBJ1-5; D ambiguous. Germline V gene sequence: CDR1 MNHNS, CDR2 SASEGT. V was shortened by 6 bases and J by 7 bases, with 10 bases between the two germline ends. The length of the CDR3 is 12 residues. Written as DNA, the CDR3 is TGTGCCAGCAGAGGAGGGTTACAGCCCCAGCATTTT. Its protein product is CASRGGLQPQHF.

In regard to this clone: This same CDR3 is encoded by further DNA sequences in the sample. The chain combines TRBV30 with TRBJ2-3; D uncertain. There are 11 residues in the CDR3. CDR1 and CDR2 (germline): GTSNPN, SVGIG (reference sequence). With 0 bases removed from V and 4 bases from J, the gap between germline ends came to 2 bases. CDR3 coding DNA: TGTGCCTGGAGTGTACCAGATACGCAGTATTTT. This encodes CAWSVPDTQYF.

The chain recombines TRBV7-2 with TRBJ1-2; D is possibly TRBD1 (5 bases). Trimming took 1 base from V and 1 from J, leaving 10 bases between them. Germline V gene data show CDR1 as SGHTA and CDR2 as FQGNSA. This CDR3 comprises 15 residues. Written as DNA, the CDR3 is TGTGCCAGCAGCTTAGGCCGGGGCCTTAACTATGGCTACACCTTC. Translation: CASSLGRGLNYGYTF.